This entry is about one T cell receptor (beta chain). Its antigen is undetermined. The source of the sample is a study of blood T cells in healthy people across ages. Points from the study as a whole: Per million T cells, TCR beta diversity dropped about linearly as age rose. PBMCs left unsorted prevented a conclusive naive versus antigen-experienced comparison.

Primers used in a second PCR of about 7 to 12 cycles were a sample-barcoded 5' primer and a J-beta primer mix. MiXCR, run by TCRdb on the 5' RACE reads, gives a single entry per CDR3 protein. The sample carries around 1,900,000 distinct CDR3 sequences, roughly two fifths recorded once. Trimming removed 7 bases at V and 0 bases at J, with 16 bases between. The germline CDR1 and CDR2 sequences are SNHLY and FYNNEI. This CDR3 is 17 amino acids long. Sequenced: blood. This chain connects TRBV2 to TRBJ2-6; possibly TRBD1 for D (5 bases). This clonotype originated in a human donor in good health. DNA for the CDR3: TGTGCCAGCAAACGCGGCAGGGAACCCTCTGGGGCCAACGTCCTGACTTTC. It specifies CASKRGREPSGANVLTF. Variable domain in full (rest from reference TRBV2 and TRBJ2-6): EPEVTQTPSHQVTQMGQEVILRCVPISNHLYFYWYRQILGQKVEFLVSFYNNEISEKSEIFDDQFSVERPDGSNFTLKIRSTKLEDSAMYFCASKRGREPSGANVLTFGAGSRLTVL.